What follows are 4 T cell receptor beta chains derived from one specimen sequenced in a study of T cells in Graves' hyperthyroidism and ophthalmopathy. Researchers took RNA transcripts and amplified the TCR beta CDR3 regions from them. When the TCR CDR3 underwent first-round RT-PCR, the HTBI primer set was used. TCRdb reprocessed the multiplex PCR reads with MiXCR, giving one entry per CDR3 protein. Here the sample spans some 620,000 distinct CDR3 sequences, around 16% being singletons. The sample was blood. The receptors here all came from a woman aged 30 to 39 with Graves' hyperthyroidism.

This clonotype has a count of ten or more. J is TRBJ2-7 and V is TRBV2, with 8 nucleotides matching TRBD2. The germline CDR1 and CDR2 sequences are SNHLY and FYNNEI. V dropped 5 bases and J dropped 0; count of bases not matched to a gene: 6. The CDR3 length is 15 residues. For the CDR3, the DNA is TGTGCCAGCAGTCCATTTAGCGGGATCTCCTACGAGCAGTACTTC. Its translation: CASSPFSGISYEQYF.

The V call is TRBV20-1, the J call TRBJ2-3; TRBD1 is a possible D gene (6 bases). This CDR3 is built from 13 residues. V dropped 5 bases and J dropped 4 bases, with 13 bases sitting between them. Germline V gene lookup returns CDR1 DFQATT and CDR2 SNEGSKA (reference sequence). Here the CDR3 reads CSAQPDSADTQYF. In nucleotides, the CDR3 is TGCAGTGCTCAGCCGGACAGCGCAGATACGCAGTATTTT.

This clonotype was seen many times. V usage is TRBV20-1 and J usage is TRBJ1-2; TRBD1 agrees at 9 bases. The CDR3 has 15 amino acids. V lost 0 bases and J lost 5; bases outside the gene matches: 7. CDR1 is DFQATT and CDR2 is SNEGSKA in the germline V gene (reference sequence). The CDR3 sequence: CSARELGQGGYGYTF. CDR3 DNA sequence: TGCAGTGCTAGAGAATTGGGACAGGGAGGTTATGGCTACACCTTC.

The chain links TRBV7-9 to TRBJ2-5, with 7 bases aligning to TRBD1. The V and J ends lost 6 bases and 5 bases, in that order; junction bases with no gene match: 9. The germline V gene encodes CDR1 SEHNR and CDR2 FQNEAQ (reference sequence). The length of the CDR3 is 14 residues. The DNA of the CDR3 is TGTGCCAGCAGTTTTGGACAGGCGAGGGAGACCCAGTACTTC. Translation gives CASSFGQARETQYF.